Given below is one T cell receptor beta chain in context. The target antigen is unknown. Sequenced by immunoSEQ multiplex PCR; TCRdb stores in-frame clones only, minus some. The table records around 140,000 clones, 86% of them present only once. These data belong to a study of T cell responses to AZD1222 COVID-19 vaccine. Study-wide findings and caveats: Per reports, nearly half of all spike-specific TCRs target regions that are unmutated in variants. Without day 14 samples, only post-peak T cell repertoires were studied. Donors were largely white British and mainly female; clonal diversity was possibly underestimated.

Germline V gives CDR1 ENHRY, CDR2 SYGVKD. V dropped 3 bases and J dropped 0; count of bases not matched to a gene: 9. CDR3 length: 19 residues. Pooling was applied to second doses at about 4 or about 12 weeks. The sequencing here drew on peripheral blood, taken 28 days after the second AZD1222 dose. V gene TRBV10-3 combines with J gene TRBJ2-6; 9 nucleotides agree with TRBD1. This sequence originates from an adult who received the AZD1222 COVID-19 vaccine. The CDR3 loop is CAISDGIDRGASGANVLTF. CDR3 in DNA: TGTGCCATCAGTGATGGGATCGACAGGGGGGCCTCTGGGGCCAACGTCCTGACTTTC.